This T cell receptor (beta chain) is from a study of cytomegalovirus exposure and HLA in healthy donors. Study-level points and caveats: A list of approximately 160 TCR beta chains associated with cytomegalovirus was given.

Repertoires were generated with immunoSEQ multiplex PCR, while TCRdb's copy carries only in-frame clones and drops some. The data contain 75,000 to 85,000 clones, more than 75% of them singletons. CDR3 length: 15 residues. Per the germline V gene, CDR1 is MNHEY and CDR2 is SMNVEV (reference sequence). V lost 3 bases, J lost 4 bases, and 5 bases stayed unmatched. On this clone itself: The antigen is unknown.

This chain joins TRBV27 and TRBJ1-3; 8 bases map to TRBD1. Sequenced sample: PBMCs. The source of this sequence is a man under 40 in good health and CMV-seronegative. CDR3 sequence (DNA): TGTGCCAGCAGTTTTCAGGGGGCGCCCGGAAACACCATATATTTT. It is translated as CASSFQGAPGNTIYF.